Listed below are T cell receptor beta chains from one sample, sequenced in a study of shared T cell receptors in the human thymus. Method: immunoSEQ multiplex PCR; TCRdb's copy keeps in-frame clones and lacks some. The repertoire holds around 730,000 clones, with 70% to 90% as singletons. These same records also appear under a second study, on human thymus T cells.

The sample was thymocytes. The receptors shown here come from a girl younger than two with a congenital heart defect. CDR3s include the opening cysteine and the closing phenylalanine or tryptophan. The D gene is left open where the match is weak. Clone size appears in some rows only: once, few, many, or a class for an expanded clone.

d_call	j_call	clone_size	v_call	cdr3_aa	cdr3_nt
NA	TRBJ2-5	NA	TRBV27	CASMASPRTQYF	TGTGCCAGCATGGCTAGTCCTCGGACCCAGTACTTC
NA	TRBJ1-2	NA	TRBV27	CASTDDRTNGYTF	TGTGCCAGCACCGATGACAGGACGAATGGCTACACCTTC
NA	TRBJ2-2	NA	TRBV2	CASRLDTGELFF	TGTGCCAGCAGACTGGACACCGGGGAGCTGTTTTTT
TRBD2	TRBJ2-3	NA	TRBV5-1	CASSLVGRGIHTTDTQYF	TGCGCCAGCAGCTTGGTGGGGCGGGGGATACATACCACAGATACGCAGTATTTT
TRBD1	TRBJ1-4	NA	TRBV19	CASNTPGQGRGRTYEKLFF	TGTGCCAGTAATACTCCGGGACAGGGGAGAGGAAGGACTTATGAAAAACTGTTTTTT
TRBD1	TRBJ2-7	NA	TRBV28	CAIRTGPHEQYF	TGTGCCATTAGGACAGGGCCCCACGAGCAGTACTTC
TRBD1	TRBJ1-2	NA	TRBV5-8	CASSGYRGGNYGYTF	TGTGCCAGCAGCGGATACAGGGGCGGAAATTATGGCTACACCTTC
TRBD1	TRBJ2-1	once	TRBV2	CASKSDRGGYSEQFF	TGTGCCAGCAAGTCGGACAGGGGCGGTTACAGTGAGCAGTTCTTC
NA	TRBJ1-5	NA	TRBV6-6	CASSYSREDQPQHF	TGTGCCAGCAGTTACTCCAGGGAGGATCAGCCCCAGCATTTT
NA	TRBJ1-5	few	TRBV6-1	CACSGSQPQHF	TGTGCCTGCAGTGGGAGTCAGCCCCAGCATTTT
NA	TRBJ2-7	NA	TRBV2	CASSFEVDSRRYEQYF	TGTGCCAGCAGTTTTGAGGTAGACAGTCGGCGCTACGAGCAGTACTTC
TRBD2	TRBJ2-3	NA	TRBV5-1	CASSRPGTSGDRGTDTQYF	TGCGCCAGCAGCCGCCCCGGGACTAGCGGGGACCGGGGTACAGATACGCAGTATTTT
TRBD2	TRBJ2-5	NA	TRBV5-1	CASSWAPSGTSGGRVPETQYF	TGCGCCAGCAGCTGGGCCCCGTCCGGGACTAGCGGGGGGAGGGTCCCCGAGACCCAGTACTTC
TRBD1	TRBJ1-1	NA	TRBV29-1	CSVEYSAGGTEAFF	TGCAGCGTTGAATATTCGGCAGGGGGCACTGAAGCTTTCTTT
NA	TRBJ2-7	NA	TRBV11-2	CATPGHGGEQYF	TGTGCCACCCCTGGTCATGGGGGGGAGCAGTACTTC
NA	TRBJ1-2	NA	TRBV28	CASSPGAYLSVYGYTF	TGTGCCAGCAGTCCAGGGGCCTACCTGAGCGTTTATGGCTACACCTTC
TRBD1	TRBJ1-1	few	TRBV7-9	CASSPGQGFEAFF	TGTGCCAGCAGCCCAGGACAGGGGTTTGAAGCTTTCTTT
TRBD1	TRBJ1-3	few	TRBV5-4	CASSTRDRHSSGNTIYF	TGTGCCAGCAGCACCCGGGACAGGCACTCCTCTGGAAACACCATATATTTT
NA	TRBJ1-4	few	TRBV6-1	CASSGHRRNEKLFF	TGTGCCAGCAGTGGGCACAGAAGAAACGAAAAACTGTTTTTT
NA	TRBJ1-1	NA	TRBV11-2	CASSLLRKAFF	TGTGCCAGCAGCTTACTCAGAAAAGCTTTCTTT
NA	TRBJ2-7	once	TRBV6-6	CASSYQDRTVVEQYF	TGTGCCAGCAGTTACCAAGACAGGACCGTAGTGGAGCAGTACTTC
NA	TRBJ2-7	few	TRBV5-6	CASSLASGRLAGQYF	TGTGCCAGCAGCTTGGCTTCCGGCAGGTTGGCCGGGCAGTACTTC
NA	TRBJ2-7	NA	TRBV14	CASSLRRDTYYEQYF	TGTGCCAGCAGCCTCCGCCGGGACACCTACTACGAGCAGTACTTC
NA	TRBJ2-3	NA	TRBV4-3	CASSQAQAPTDTQYF	TGCGCCAGCAGCCAAGCGCAGGCTCCCACAGATACGCAGTATTTT
NA	TRBJ2-1	NA	TRBV5-1	CASSNPGNEQFF	TGCGCCAGCAGCAACCCAGGGAATGAGCAGTTCTTC
NA	TRBJ2-5	NA	TRBV6-6	CASSGAVGQETQYF	TGTGCCAGCAGTGGGGCTGTTGGGCAAGAGACCCAGTACTTC
TRBD1	TRBJ1-4	NA	TRBV6-1	CASSEAPPPVWDRLNEKLFF	TGTGCCAGCAGTGAGGCACCCCCCCCGGTTTGGGACAGGTTAAATGAAAAACTGTTTTTT
TRBD2	TRBJ2-1	NA	TRBV30	CAWSVGGTSLVEQFF	TGTGCCTGGAGTGTAGGTGGGACTAGTTTGGTTGAGCAGTTCTTC
NA	TRBJ1-2	NA	TRBV6-8	CASSYSGPANYGYTF	TGTGCCAGCAGTTACTCGGGCCCAGCTAACTATGGCTACACCTTC
NA	TRBJ1-5	NA	TRBV10-3	CAISESTRGDRDQPQHF	TGTGCCATCAGTGAGTCGACTCGGGGAGATCGGGATCAGCCCCAGCATTTT
NA	TRBJ1-2	NA	TRBV27	CASSPRRGKANYGYTF	TGTGCCAGCAGCCCTCGGCGGGGAAAAGCTAACTATGGCTACACCTTC
NA	TRBJ2-7	once	TRBV15	CATSREIGQGNCEQYF	TGTGCCACCAGCAGAGAAATCGGCCAGGGAAATTGCGAGCAGTACTTC
NA	TRBJ2-3	NA	TRBV11-3	CASSFTNRFFPTDTQYF	TGTGCCAGCAGCTTTACTAACAGGTTCTTCCCCACAGATACGCAGTATTTT